These 15 T cell receptor beta chains originate from one sample sequenced in a study of blood T cell repertoires in COVID-19. Sequencing used immunoSEQ multiplex PCR; TCRdb keeps in-frame clones, though not all of them. The data contain 97,000 or so clones, about nine tenths of them singletons. Sequenced sample: peripheral blood. The origin of the receptors is a man in his 60s with acute or convalescent COVID-19.

This clone is deemed medium-sized. The rearrangement links TRBV5-6 to TRBJ1-1; tentative D call: TRBD1 (5 bases). The CDR3 contains 12 residues. Trimming took 1 base from V and 7 from J, leaving 8 bases between them. Germline CDR1 reads SGHDT; CDR2 reads YYEEEE. The DNA for the CDR3 is TGTGCCAGCAGCTTGCGGGGGAATGAAGCTTTCTTT. Translated: CASSLRGNEAFF.

The table lists this clone with a count of one. The chain uses TRBV2 and TRBJ1-2; D possibly corresponds to TRBD1 (6 bases). Germline CDR1 reads SNHLY; CDR2 reads FYNNEI. This CDR3 spans 14 amino acids. Trimming took 5 bases from V and 7 from J, leaving 17 bases between them. CDR3 sequence (DNA): TGTGCCAGCAGTCTATCATCTAGGGGGACTGGCTACACCTTC. Protein: CASSLSSRGTGYTF.

This chain joins TRBV30 and TRBJ1-1, with a weak D call TRBD1 (6 bases). The CDR3 is 14 amino acids. Germline CDR1 is GTSNPN and CDR2 is SVGIG (reference sequence). V dropped 0 bases and J dropped 1 base, with 9 bases sitting between them. The CDR3 region has the DNA TGTGCCTGGAGTGTAGGGGGATGGAACACTGAAGCTTTCTTT. Its protein is CAWSVGGWNTEAFF.

V is TRBV29-1 and J is TRBJ2-3, with D possibly being TRBD2 (6 bases). Germline CDR1 is SQVTM and CDR2 is ANQGSEA. The CDR3 contains 11 residues. The ends were cut back, 7 bases at V and 6 bases at J, with 11 bases in the middle. The CDR3 DNA follows: TGCAGCGGGGGGGAGTCTGATACGCAGTATTTT. This sequence encodes CSGGESDTQYF.

The V and J genes are TRBV5-1 and TRBJ2-7; 7 bases match TRBD1. The CDR3 loop spans 13 amino acids. V was pared by 8 bases and J by 0 bases, with 5 bases of the junction left unmatched. CDR1 and CDR2 from the germline V gene are SGHRS and YFSETQ. The CDR3, as DNA: TGCGCCAGTATGGACAGGCACTCCTACGAGCAGTACTTC. Residues: CASMDRHSYEQYF.

V is TRBV7-6 and J is TRBJ1-4, with 12 bases lining up with TRBD1. With V trimmed by 3 bases and J by 3 bases, 2 bases remained unmatched. Germline CDR1 and CDR2: SGHVS and FNYEAQ. CDR3 size: 16 residues. The CDR3 sequence: CASSLGQGAANEKLFF. As DNA, the CDR3 is TGTGCCAGCAGCTTGGGACAGGGGGCGGCTAATGAAAAACTGTTTTTT.

The chain is built from TRBV7-2 and TRBJ2-3; 7 positions agree with TRBD2. Per the germline V gene, CDR1 is SGHTA and CDR2 is FQGNSA. The V segment lost 6 bases and the J segment 0 bases; nucleotides outside the gene matches: 6. The CDR3 extends over 15 amino acids. Here the CDR3 reads CASRPTGLSTDTQYF. The CDR3 DNA reads as TGTGCCAGCAGACCGACGGGACTAAGCACAGATACGCAGTATTTT. The variable domain in full, completed from reference TRBV7-2 and TRBJ2-3, reads GAGVSQSPSNKVTEKGKDVELRCDPISGHTALYWYRQSLGQGLEFLIYFQGNSAPDKSGLPSDRFSAERTGGSVSTLTIQRTQQEDSAVYLCASRPTGLSTDTQYFGPGTRLTVL.

J is TRBJ1-4 and V is TRBV3-1 (or the pseudogene TRBV3-2); 10 positions agree with TRBD1. The trim removed 3 bases at V and 8 bases at J, leaving 6 bases unmatched. CDR3 length equals 15 residues. The germline gives CDR1 LGHDT, CDR2 YNNKEL (reference sequence). Here the CDR3 DNA reads TGTGCCAGCAGCCACGCGACAGGGGGCGAGGAAAAACTGTTTTTT. Translated, it gives CASSHATGGEEKLFF.

This chain joins TRBV2 and TRBJ1-4; the D is unclear. The CDR3 is 14 residues long. Germline lookup yields CDR1 SNHLY and CDR2 FYNNEI. V dropped 8 bases and J dropped 0 bases, with 10 bases sitting between them. The CDR3 nucleotides read TGTGCCAGCGAGGGAGTTGCAACTAATGAAAAACTGTTTTTT. Its protein product is CASEGVATNEKLFF.

This clone has just one count. The chain joins TRBV30 to TRBJ1-3, with D unclear. The CDR3 length is 13 residues. V was clipped by 7 bases and J by 0 bases, with 10 bases between them. Germline-derived CDR1 and CDR2 are GTSNPN and SVGIG (reference sequence). The CDR3: CASPGSSGNTIYF. CDR3 DNA sequence: TGTGCCTCCCCCGGGAGCTCTGGAAACACCATATATTTT. Based on the CDR3 plus reference TRBV30 and TRBJ1-3, the full variable domain is SQTIHQWPATLVQPVGSPLSLECTVEGTSNPNLYWYRQAAGRGLQLLFYSVGIGQISSEVPQNLSASRPQDRQFILSSKKLLLSDSGFYLCASPGSSGNTIYFGEGSWLTVV.

CDR3: CSVSDRGKYGYTF. CDR3 nucleotide sequence: TGCAGCGTTTCGGACAGGGGAAAGTATGGCTACACCTTC. The chain carries TRBV29-1 and TRBJ1-2, with 9 nucleotides matching TRBD1. V lost 5 bases, J lost 5 bases, and 6 bases stayed unmatched. Germline loops: CDR1 SQVTM, CDR2 ANQGSEA. CDR3 length equals 13 residues.

This chain uses TRBV5-4 with TRBJ1-1, with D possibly TRBD1 on 6 matching bases. The CDR3 runs 14 residues. Germline V gene lookup returns CDR1 SGHNT and CDR2 YYREEE (reference sequence). Trimming left V 0 bases short and J 1 base short, with 7 bases between. CDR3 in amino acids: CASSLGGQNTEAFF. In DNA, the CDR3 is TGTGCCAGCAGCTTGGGGGGACAGAACACTGAAGCTTTCTTT.

The chain has TRBV3-1 (or the pseudogene TRBV3-2) and TRBJ1-1; D is undetermined. Germline CDR1 and CDR2: LGHDT and YNNKEL (reference sequence). The CDR3 totals 14 residues. V lost 3 bases to trimming and J lost 5 bases, with 13 bases between them. For the CDR3, the DNA is TGTGCCAGCAGCCAGGGTACCCTGAGGACTGAAGCTTTCTTT. Amino acid sequence: CASSQGTLRTEAFF.

The gene calls are TRBV5-4 and TRBJ1-1; D is possibly TRBD1 (6 bases). V gave up 4 bases and J gave up 1 base, with 17 bases separating them. Per germline, CDR1 SGHNT and CDR2 YYREEE (reference sequence). The CDR3 covers 16 residues. The DNA of the CDR3 is TGTGCCAGCAGCCCTCGGTGGGGGCAGGGGAACACTGAAGCTTTCTTT. Protein: CASSPRWGQGNTEAFF.

A note on this clone: Within the sample, other DNA sequences also encode this same CDR3. The genes are TRBV19 and TRBJ2-1; maybe TRBD1 (6 bases). This CDR3 spans 16 amino acids. CDR1 and CDR2 from the germline V gene are LNHDA and SQIVND (reference sequence). Trimming took 4 bases from V and 1 from J, leaving 14 bases between them. The DNA of the CDR3 is TGTGCCAGTAGTAAACAGGGACCTTATTCCTACAATGAGCAGTTCTTC. Encoded protein: CASSKQGPYSYNEQFF.